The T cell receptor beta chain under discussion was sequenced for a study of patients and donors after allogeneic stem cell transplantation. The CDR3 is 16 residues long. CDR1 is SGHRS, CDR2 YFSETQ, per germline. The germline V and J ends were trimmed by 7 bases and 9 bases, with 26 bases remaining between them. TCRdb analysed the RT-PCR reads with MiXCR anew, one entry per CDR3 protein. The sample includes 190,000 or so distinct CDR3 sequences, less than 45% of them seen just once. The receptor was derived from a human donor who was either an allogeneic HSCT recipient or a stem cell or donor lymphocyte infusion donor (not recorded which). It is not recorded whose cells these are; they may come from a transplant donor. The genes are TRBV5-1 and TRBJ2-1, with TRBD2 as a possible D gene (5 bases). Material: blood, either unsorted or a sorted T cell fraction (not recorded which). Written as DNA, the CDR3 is TGCGCCAGCTCTCCCAGCGCCTCCTTTTTAAGCGGTGAGCAGTTCTTC. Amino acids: CASSPSASFLSGEQFF.